One sample yielded the 7 T cell receptor beta chains listed below, sequenced in a study of blood T cell repertoires in COVID-19. Measured with immunoSEQ multiplex PCR; TCRdb has only the in-frame clones, and not every one. The table includes about 100,000 clones, almost 80% detected once. The material sequenced was peripheral blood. Source of these receptors: a woman in her 70s with acute or convalescent COVID-19.

The chain employs TRBV12-3 or TRBV12-4 and TRBJ1-1; TRBD1 aligns across 7 bases. V shed 4 bases, J shed 12 bases, and the junction held 5 bases outside the gene matches. CDR3 size: 11 residues. This CDR3 is CASSSGGRTFF. The CDR3 coding sequence is TGTGCCAGCAGTTCAGGGGGTAGGACTTTCTTT.

The chain's CDR3 is CASSLAAGPGNTIYF. DNA for the CDR3: TGCGCCAGCAGCTTGGCCGCCGGTCCGGGAAACACCATATATTTT. The chain joins TRBV5-1 to TRBJ1-3; no clear D. V lost 0 bases, J lost 4 bases, and 11 bases lay in between. The CDR3 covers 15 residues. Germline V gene lookup returns CDR1 SGHRS and CDR2 YFSETQ. The full variable domain, rest sourced from reference TRBV5-1 and TRBJ1-3, is KAGVTQTPRYLIKTRGQQVTLSCSPISGHRSVSWYQQTPGQGLQFLFEYFSETQRNKGNFPGRFSGRQFSNSRSEMNVSTLELGDSALYLCASSLAAGPGNTIYFGEGSWLTVV.

This chain links TRBV7-8 with TRBJ1-5, with D possibly matching TRBD1 (6 bases). Looked up from germline, CDR1 is SGHVS and CDR2 is FQNEAQ. This CDR3 has 17 residues. With 5 bases removed from V and 3 bases from J, the gap between germline ends came to 20 bases. CDR3 sequence: CASSPLGQGHINQPQHF. The CDR3 DNA sequence: TGTGCCAGCAGCCCGTTAGGGCAGGGACACATCAATCAGCCCCAGCATTTT.

This clone was observed once. The rearrangement joins TRBV4-2 to TRBJ1-4; the D gene is possibly TRBD1 (5 bases). This CDR3 comprises 15 residues. V dropped 2 bases and J dropped 5 bases, with 12 bases sitting between them. CDR1 and CDR2 from the germline V gene are LGHNA and YNFKEQ. CDR3 residues: CASSQLMGGNEKLFF. The CDR3 region has the DNA TGTGCCAGCAGCCAACTGATGGGGGGGAATGAAAAACTGTTTTTT.

In this sample, this clone turned up once. J is TRBJ1-1 and V is TRBV28, with TRBD1 matching 11 bases. The CDR3 length is 16 residues. V lost 3 bases and J lost 1; bases outside the gene matches: 4. CDR1 is MDHEN, CDR2 SYDVKM, per germline. As DNA, the CDR3 is TGTGCCAGCAGTTTTCCCGGACAGGGGGCGAACACTGAAGCTTTCTTT. Amino acids: CASSFPGQGANTEAFF. Looking up the rest from reference TRBV28 and TRBJ1-1 gives the full variable domain: DVKVTQSSRYLVKRTGEKVFLECVQDMDHENMFWYRQDPGLGLRLIYFSYDVKMKEKGDIPEGYSVSREKKERFSLILESASTNQTSMYLCASSFPGQGANTEAFFGQGTRLTVV.

J is TRBJ2-5 and V is TRBV6-5; D is unclear. CDR3 size: 11 residues. CDR1 is MNHEY and CDR2 is SVGAGI in the germline V gene. The V and J ends lost 6 bases and 5 bases respectively, with 7 bases between them. The CDR3 region is CASREFETQYF. The CDR3 DNA follows: TGTGCCAGCAGGGAGTTTGAGACCCAGTACTTC.

This clone was counted a few times. The chain couples TRBV6-1 to TRBJ2-7; TRBD1 matches at 7 bases. V lost 3 bases to trimming and J lost 6 bases; unmatched junction nucleotides: 5. The germline V gene has CDR1 MNHNS and CDR2 SASEGT. The CDR3 contains 13 residues. CDR3 nucleotides: TGTGCCAGCAGTGAGACAGGGTACGGCGAGCAGTACTTC. Its protein is CASSETGYGEQYF.